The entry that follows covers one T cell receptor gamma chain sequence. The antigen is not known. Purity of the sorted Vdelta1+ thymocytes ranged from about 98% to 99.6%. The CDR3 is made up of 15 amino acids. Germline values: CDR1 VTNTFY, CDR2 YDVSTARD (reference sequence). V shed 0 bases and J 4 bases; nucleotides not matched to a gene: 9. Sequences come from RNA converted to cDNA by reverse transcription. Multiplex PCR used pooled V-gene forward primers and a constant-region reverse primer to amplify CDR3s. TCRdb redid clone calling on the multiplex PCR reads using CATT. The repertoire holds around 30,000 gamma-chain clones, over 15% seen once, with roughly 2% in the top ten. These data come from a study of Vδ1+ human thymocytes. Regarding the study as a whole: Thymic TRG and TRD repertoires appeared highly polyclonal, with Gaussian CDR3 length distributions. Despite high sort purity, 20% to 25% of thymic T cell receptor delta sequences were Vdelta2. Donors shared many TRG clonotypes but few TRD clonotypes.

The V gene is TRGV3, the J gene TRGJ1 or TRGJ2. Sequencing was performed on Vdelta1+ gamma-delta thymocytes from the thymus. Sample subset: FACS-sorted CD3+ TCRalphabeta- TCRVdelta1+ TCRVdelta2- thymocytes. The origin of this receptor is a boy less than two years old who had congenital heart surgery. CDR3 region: CATWDRPTAYYKKLF. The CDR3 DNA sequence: TGTGCCACCTGGGACAGGCCAACGGCGTATTATAAGAAACTCTTT.